This T cell receptor (beta chain) was observed in a study of CD8 T cells in Susac syndrome. Across the study: Patients with Susac syndrome were therapy-naive, treated with corticosteroids, or treated with intravenous immunoglobulin alone when blood was collected. The study, taken as a whole, reports: By the study's own acknowledgment, its TCR sequencing and HLA analysis included relatively few individuals.

CDR3 length equals 14 residues. The germline CDR1 and CDR2 sequences are DFQATT and SNEGSKA (reference sequence). V lost 3 bases, J lost 7 bases, and 10 bases stayed unmatched. Random hexamers served to reverse transcribe about 0.5 to 1 ug RNA. TCR beta CDR3 was amplified by immunoSEQ multiplex PCR. This amplification extended across 54 Vbeta and 13 Jbeta segments. Each CDR3 protein gets one entry after TCRdb re-called the immunoSEQ multiplex PCR reads with MiXCR. The sample has 150,000 to 200,000 distinct CDR3 sequences, over 90% seen once. TCR beta sequencing was performed on blood CD8+ and CD4+ T cells. Worth noting for this clonotype: Its antigen remains unknown.

The chain is built from TRBV20-1 and TRBJ2-7, with 9 positions matching TRBD1. Material for sequencing was CD4+ T cells from PBMCs. The source is a human donor with Susac syndrome. The CDR3 region is CSASPSTGGREQYF. CDR3 DNA sequence: TGCAGTGCTAGCCCGTCAACAGGGGGCCGGGAGCAGTACTTC.